A selection of T cell receptor beta chains follows, all from one sample in a study of blood T cell repertoires in COVID-19. Profiling relied on immunoSEQ multiplex PCR, and the TCRdb table lists in-frame clones only, not all of them. The table records some 130,000 clones, about 91% of them present only once. The sequencing input was peripheral blood. Receptor source: a man in his fifties or sixties with acute or convalescent COVID-19. Both conserved end residues are part of each CDR3. A D gene is named only where the DNA matches it firmly. Clone sizes are given selectively: once, few, many, or a class where the clone is expanded.

J,D,V,size,CDR3,DNA
TRBJ1-1,-,TRBV7-9,-,CASSLGGGTEAFF,TGTGCCAGCAGCTTAGGCGGGGGGACTGAAGCTTTCTTT
TRBJ2-1,-,TRBV6-5,-,CASSYQAGPGEQFF,TGTGCCAGCAGTTACCAGGCGGGGCCTGGTGAGCAGTTCTTC
TRBJ1-2,TRBD1,TRBV6-6,-,CASSFGTGSSYGYTF,TGTGCCAGCAGTTTTGGGACAGGGAGCAGCTATGGCTACACCTTC
TRBJ2-5,-,TRBV9,-,CASGRGLLQETQYF,TGTGCCTCAGGAAGGGGCCTACTGCAAGAGACCCAGTACTTC
TRBJ1-2,-,TRBV21-1,-,CASSKAWGVRYTF,TGTGCCAGCAGCAAGGCCTGGGGAGTCCGCTACACCTTC
TRBJ2-5,-,TRBV5-4,-,CASRPELSGFGETQYF,TGTGCCAGCAGACCGGAGCTGAGCGGGTTCGGGGAGACCCAGTACTTC
TRBJ1-3,-,TRBV5-5,-,CASSWRLMSSGNTIYF,TGTGCCAGCAGCTGGAGACTTATGAGCTCTGGAAACACCATATATTTT
TRBJ1-1,-,TRBV2,-,CASRWGGQGTEAFF,TGTGCCAGCAGGTGGGGGGGGCAGGGAACTGAAGCTTTCTTT
TRBJ1-3,-,TRBV28,-,CASSSGRNGNTIYF,TGTGCCAGCAGTTCCGGGAGGAACGGAAACACCATATATTTT
TRBJ1-2,-,TRBV5-4,-,CASSLVQGIGLYGYTF,TGTGCCAGCAGCTTGGTACAGGGAATAGGGCTCTATGGCTACACCTTC
TRBJ2-3,-,TRBV2,-,CASSESTVRDTQYF,TGTGCCAGCAGTGAATCAACAGTGAGAGATACGCAGTATTTT
TRBJ2-7,TRBD2,TRBV28,-,CASTDYSGIRYF,TGTGCCAGCACCGATTATAGCGGGATTAGGTACTTC
TRBJ1-1,TRBD1,TRBV29-1,-,CSVEGITGTGPEAFF,TGCAGCGTTGAAGGGATCACCGGGACAGGGCCTGAAGCTTTCTTT
TRBJ1-1,-,TRBV19,once,CASGVNRAEAFF,TGTGCCAGTGGGGTTAACAGGGCTGAAGCTTTCTTT
TRBJ2-7,TRBD2,TRBV28,-,CATSGSGGVDEQYF,TGTGCCACCAGCGGTAGCGGGGGTGTGGACGAGCAGTACTTC
TRBJ1-2,-,TRBV13,-,CAGRRGGWHGYTF,TGTGCCGGGCGGCGGGGGGGTTGGCATGGCTACACCTTC
TRBJ1-1,-,TRBV5-1,-,CASSSGLTAYMNTEAFF,TGCGCCAGCAGCTCCGGTTTGACAGCTTACATGAACACTGAAGCTTTCTTT
TRBJ1-3,TRBD1,TRBV5-5,-,CASSFGQELGRNTIYF,TGTGCCAGCAGCTTTGGACAGGAGCTAGGTAGAAACACCATATATTTT
TRBJ2-3,-,TRBV5-1,-,CASSLGREQDTQYF,TGCGCCAGCAGCTTGGGAAGGGAGCAAGATACGCAGTATTTT
TRBJ2-7,TRBD1,TRBV19,-,CASRAGGDYEQYF,TGTGCCAGTAGGGCAGGGGGTGACTACGAGCAGTACTTC
TRBJ1-3,-,TRBV2,-,CASTWQGVTGNTIYF,TGTGCCAGCACTTGGCAAGGAGTAACTGGAAACACCATATATTTT
TRBJ1-1,-,TRBV5-1,-,CASSVRGVGPVNTEAFF,TGCGCCAGCAGCGTCCGGGGTGTCGGTCCCGTGAACACTGAAGCTTTCTTT
TRBJ2-1,-,TRBV7-2,-,CASSLVAGWYNEQFF,TGTGCCAGCAGCTTAGTTGCCGGTTGGTACAATGAGCAGTTCTTC
TRBJ2-2,-,TRBV3-1/TRBV3-2,-,CASSPQVILNTGELFF,TGTGCCAGCAGCCCCCAGGTGATACTTAACACCGGGGAGCTGTTTTTT
TRBJ2-3,-,TRBV5-1,-,CASTPADSQFTDTQYF,TGCGCCAGCACACCGGCGGACTCCCAATTCACAGATACGCAGTATTTT
TRBJ2-1,-,TRBV19,-,CASSIRGNSYNEQFF,TGTGCCAGTAGTATAAGGGGGAACTCCTACAATGAGCAGTTCTTC
TRBJ2-1,-,TRBV11-3,-,CASSLDPAHSHEQFF,TGTGCCAGCAGCTTAGATCCGGCTCACAGCCATGAGCAGTTCTTC
TRBJ1-2,-,TRBV12-3/TRBV12-4,few,CASSLGNEFRATF,TGTGCCAGCAGTTTAGGAAATGAGTTCAGGGCCACCTTC
TRBJ2-7,TRBD2,TRBV7-9,-,CASSLRTSGRPHEQYF,TGTGCCAGCAGCTTGCGGACTAGCGGGAGGCCCCACGAGCAGTACTTC
TRBJ1-1,TRBD1,TRBV28,-,CASSSPGQGNTEAFF,TGTGCCAGCAGTTCCCCCGGACAGGGAAACACTGAAGCTTTCTTT
TRBJ1-1,TRBD1,TRBV28,-,CASSFQGALNTEAFF,TGTGCCAGCAGTTTCCAGGGGGCGTTGAACACTGAAGCTTTCTTT
TRBJ1-3,TRBD1,TRBV7-6,-,CASSPVPGQPSGNTIYF,TGTGCCAGCAGCCCTGTCCCGGGACAGCCCTCTGGAAACACCATATATTTT
TRBJ1-3,TRBD1,TRBV25-1,-,CASSAYEGQGNTIYF,TGTGCCAGCAGTGCCTATGAGGGACAGGGAAACACCATATATTTT
TRBJ2-1,TRBD1,TRBV10-3,-,CAISKQGGEQFF,TGTGCCATCAGTAAACAGGGGGGTGAGCAGTTCTTC
TRBJ1-3,TRBD1,TRBV7-7,once,CASSLRQGRKINSSGNTIYF,TGTGCTAGCAGCTTGCGACAGGGCCGGAAAATTAACAGCTCTGGAAACACCATATATTTT
TRBJ1-2,TRBD1,TRBV14,-,CASSQGTGNNGYTF,TGTGCCAGCAGCCAAGGGACAGGCAACAATGGCTACACCTTC
TRBJ2-7,TRBD2,TRBV18,-,CASSQASGGSPYEQYF,TGTGCCAGCTCACAGGCTAGCGGGGGGTCTCCCTACGAGCAGTACTTC
TRBJ1-1,-,TRBV2,-,CASSTQRANTEAFF,TGTGCCAGCAGTACCCAGAGGGCGAACACTGAAGCTTTCTTT
TRBJ1-6,TRBD1,TRBV6-4,once,CASGTGQGSLHF,TGTGCCAGCGGGACAGGCCAAGGTTCCCTCCACTTT
TRBJ2-1,TRBD2,TRBV6-5,-,CASSYGGGGQVDEQFF,TGTGCCAGCAGTTACGGTGGCGGGGGGCAGGTTGATGAGCAGTTCTTC
TRBJ1-3,TRBD1,TRBV7-2,-,CASSPGTGRNTIYF,TGTGCCAGCAGCCCCGGGACAGGGAGAAACACCATATATTTT
TRBJ1-2,TRBD1,TRBV3-1/TRBV3-2,-,CASSFRDRGNYGYTF,TGTGCCAGCAGCTTTCGGGACAGGGGGAACTATGGCTACACCTTC
TRBJ1-1,TRBD1,TRBV18,-,CASSPPEGDRVYTEAFF,TGTGCCAGCTCACCCCCCGAAGGGGACAGGGTTTATACTGAAGCTTTCTTT
TRBJ1-1,-,TRBV6-4,-,CASRGVAPTEAFF,TGTGCCAGCAGAGGGGTGGCTCCCACTGAAGCTTTCTTT
TRBJ1-2,-,TRBV5-1,-,CASSSYRNGYTF,TGCGCCAGCAGCTCCTACAGAAATGGCTACACCTTC
TRBJ2-1,-,TRBV6-2/TRBV6-3,-,CASSLDSYNEQFF,TGTGCCAGCAGCCTGGACAGTTACAATGAGCAGTTCTTC
TRBJ2-1,TRBD2,TRBV10-1,-,CASSLQALGTRGNEQFF,TGCGCCAGCAGTCTCCAGGCACTGGGGACTAGGGGCAATGAGCAGTTCTTC
TRBJ2-5,TRBD1,TRBV2,-,CASTWTGEAETQYF,TGTGCCAGCACTTGGACAGGGGAGGCAGAGACCCAGTACTTC
TRBJ1-5,TRBD1,TRBV6-5,once,CASSTQGYSNQPQHF,TGTGCCAGCAGTACACAGGGGTATAGCAATCAGCCCCAGCATTTT
TRBJ1-2,-,TRBV19,-,CASSTTQGNRYGYTF,TGTGCCAGTAGTACCACACAGGGAAACCGGTATGGCTACACCTTC
TRBJ1-1,TRBD1,TRBV10-1,-,CASSKDRFNTEAFF,TGCGCCAGCAGTAAGGACAGGTTTAACACTGAAGCTTTCTTT
TRBJ1-3,-,TRBV3-1/TRBV3-2,-,CASSPLSGTTSGNTIYF,TGTGCCAGCAGCCCACTTAGCGGGACGACCTCTGGAAACACCATATATTTT
TRBJ1-6,TRBD1,TRBV9,-,CASSPRGLTSYNSPLHF,TGTGCCAGCAGCCCCAGGGGGCTGACCTCCTATAATTCACCCCTCCACTTT
TRBJ1-2,TRBD1,TRBV6-5,once,CASRTSGGGYYGYTF,TGTGCCAGCAGGACCTCAGGGGGCGGCTACTATGGCTACACCTTC
TRBJ1-6,TRBD1,TRBV3-1/TRBV3-2,-,CASSPFPGQGFSPLHF,TGTGCCAGCAGCCCCTTCCCCGGACAGGGGTTTTCACCCCTCCACTTT